Included here is one TCR beta chain sequence, with context. It lacks a known antigen. No clone much larger than this one lies a single base away; base qualities are absent. The cohort was made up of 500 to 850 healthy bone marrow donors. Cohort members were all nominally healthy when sampled, although unrecorded immune exposures were likely present. The donor tested CMV seronegative, placing the donor among the 350 or so seronegative members of the cohort. Each donor provided a peripheral blood sample, and peripheral blood mononuclear cells were used for TCR beta sequencing. Genomic DNA was extracted from the blood cell samples with the Qiagen DNeasy Blood Extraction Kit. Receptor libraries were prepared by the immunoSEQ multiplex PCR assay. For the multiplex PCR, a mixture combining 60 forward primers for TCR Vbeta segments and 13 reverse primers for TCR Jbeta segments was used. A multiplex PCR assay on genomic DNA amplified the CDR3 region of rearranged TCR beta genes. The amplified TCR beta libraries were sequenced on the Illumina HiSeq System as 87-base-pair reads. In the authors' own workflow: In a later analysis, 70 million to 95 million unique TCR beta chains were counted across the roughly 610 repertoires, and roughly 11 million of these chains were shared by at least two donors. To remove PCR and sequencing errors, raw reads were error-corrected and collapsed into unique sequences using a nearest-neighbor algorithm that merged closely related sequences. V, D and J gene segments were assigned by aligning CDR3 sequences to IMGT reference sequences. For a sequence to be retained, at least a six-nucleotide match to both a V gene segment and a J gene segment was required. Rearrangements were classified as productive when the CDR3 lacked stop codons and remained in frame with V and J, and all other rearrangements were classified as non-productive. Following IMGT convention, CDR3 was defined as the stretch from the second conserved V-encoded cysteine up to the conserved J-encoded phenylalanine. Sequences without an unambiguous match to a single V gene segment were excluded from the earlier analysis of several hundred of the donors. In an earlier analysis of about 590 of the donors, a V segment was called functional when productive rearrangements were above 56.7%, and segregating when the standard deviation between donors exceeded 5%. To diagnose cytomegalovirus status from the catalog of TCR beta chain sequences, a statistical classification framework was built. In a later analysis, TCR nucleotide sequences were compared against IMGT/GENE-DB human TR gene sequences so that V and J genes could be assigned. In a later analysis, CDR3 sequences and most-parsimonious VDJ recombination scenarios were assigned using the TCRdist pipeline. In a later analysis, each TCR beta chain was defined by its CDR3 amino acid sequence together with its V-gene family, and reads lacking a unique V-gene family were excluded. As a way to deal with suspected cross-contamination and a sequencing artifact, a later analysis dropped approximately 590 nucleotide sequences that were highly shared and had low generation probability. A later analysis calculated a clonal expansion index for each public chain from normalized within-repertoire ranks of inferred template counts. Generation probabilities in a later analysis came from a VDJ recombination model fitted to out-of-frame rearrangements, and those results were checked against IGoR. In a later analysis, TCR-TCR, TCR-HLA and TCR-CMV co-occurrence was scored with hypergeometric tests, and a repertoire-size bias correction was applied to TCR pairs. False discovery rates were estimated in a later analysis by permuting HLA or CMV assignments 20 times. In a later analysis, co-occurring TCRs were grouped using DBSCAN, with TCRdist sequence similarity added in when clustering inside HLA-allele-positive subsets. For co-occurrence clustering, repertoires with fewer than 30,000 or more than 120,000 public chains were excluded, along with 4 to 6 repertoires with anomalous nucleotide sharing. Here the immuneACCESS table is served through TCRdb, limited to in-frame sequences with V and J called. Missing clones are a known gap in these copies; in checked studies unresolved V genes cover under half, and the rest lacks a known reason. V and J calls and clone size follow that table, whereas D and trimming were derived from the DNA. The sample yields about 280,000 clones; around 90% were counted once. 2% to 3% of the sample is in the top ten clones.

These data originate in a study of cytomegalovirus exposure and HLA in healthy donors (dated by TCRdb to about 2017). Notes on the research overall: An earlier analysis of roughly 500 of the donors reported approximately 260 Gb of sequence data and around 100 million unique TCR beta sequences obtained from around 190 million T cells. Using immunosequencing, the study profiled T cell repertoires from fewer than 850 subjects and related those repertoires to cytomegalovirus serostatus. Genome-wide SNP genotypes for about 65% of the roughly 670 donors were used in a later genetic analysis, which treated that subset as a discovery cohort. The number of donors typed differed by locus, with 629-630 for A, B, C, DRB1 and DQB1, more than 500 for DQA1, 600 to 610 for DPA1, and some 440 for DPB1. Alongside the repertoire data, information on donor age, sex, ethnicity and CMV serostatus was compiled. In the later analysis, no new phenotypic data were used to find candidate immune exposures; instead, reliance was placed on TCR beta sequences and their occurrence across donors. About 5 DR-DQ haplotypes were handled as single units for association and clustering, since linkage in the cohort was strong. The study combined high-throughput TCR immunosequencing, statistical association of individual TCRs with disease status, and machine learning to predict cytomegalovirus infection status. All discovery cohort repertoires had been generated using a single sequencing platform. HLA typing covered class I and class II loci at four-digit resolution. Among around 400 genotyped donors of the cohort, an average of approximately 240,000 unique TCR beta nucleotide sequences were sequenced per donor, 15% to 20% of them non-productive. A later analysis re-analyzed previously published TCR beta repertoires from roughly 690 donors and added high-resolution HLA genotyping to study TCR occurrence patterns. Along with the roughly 670-subject first cohort, a separate validation cohort of over a hundred different subjects was used. The study was designed to test whether signatures of past pathogen exposure could be identified by cataloging public T cell receptors. An early release covering over 500 HLA-typed donors comprised about 300 gigabases of sequencing data and around 85 million unique TCR sequences. Among the roughly 410 genotyped donors, around 81% belonged to the genetic ancestry cluster associated with self-reported Caucasian donors. An earlier analysis of 587 of the donors applied high-throughput TCR beta sequencing to assess whether each TCR beta V gene segment acted as functional or pseudogenic.

From its cysteine to its phenylalanine, the CDR3 spans 15 amino acids. The retained sequence is limited to the CDR3, 45 bases, with the frame set at the first base. The germline V and J ends show losses of 1 base and 2 bases respectively, and no gene match explains 4 bases of the junction. According to the germline V gene, CDR1 reads SGHRS and CDR2 reads YFSETQ. The paper's findings and limits, for the study overall: Correlated functional status among segregating V segments might be attributable to linkage disequilibrium, but an unknown experimental factor could not be ruled out. Sequencing depth was assumed to be roughly uniform across donors in the presence/absence analyses, though that assumption may not hold. A few of the identified cytomegalovirus-associated TCR beta chains were confirmed in vitro to be specific for cytomegalovirus antigens. A later genetic analysis associated a missense DCLRE1C variant with V-gene and J-gene trimming of TCR beta chains, and an independent cohort replicated the association. A later analysis associated 16,951 TCR beta sequences with specific HLA alleles at a false discovery rate of 0.05. In a later analysis, HLA-associated TCR beta chains were found to be more clonally expanded and to have lower generation probabilities than equally common non-associated chains. In a later analysis, most CMV-associated TCR beta chains were found to appear HLA-restricted, with HLA associations seemingly driven largely by CMV exposure. The 87-base-pair reads could not distinguish some IMGT-functional V segments, including TRBV6-2 and TRBV6-3, so those segments were excluded. A further reported finding was that TCR beta sequences accurately predicted the HLA-A and HLA-B alleles for most subjects in the first cohort. About 17 rarely observed V segments, including chromosome 9 orphons, were excluded from the earlier analysis of about 500 of the donors because counts were too low. A later analysis found that TCR association rates varied across HLA loci, with DRB1 alleles showing the most associated TCRs and HLA-C alleles the fewest. A later genetic analysis reported fewer N-insertions in productive TCRs among donors in an Asian-associated ancestry cluster than the roughly 690-donor mean. Immune exposure information for the cohort was limited to CMV serostatus. Assigning TCR associations to individual alleles was difficult when HLA alleles, especially DR and DQ, strongly co-occurred. It was suggested by the authors that the approach could potentially be generalized to other disease states and immunological phenotypes. The cohort was sequenced for TCR beta chains only, and without alpha or paired-chain data the features that could be detected were limited. A cluster of highly shared sequence variants was judged likely to represent a technical artifact of the sequencing pipeline. In the study, 164 TCR beta chains were listed as associated with cytomegalovirus. In an earlier analysis of around 600 of the donors, most TCR beta V segments were observed in productive rearrangements about 87% or about 30% of the time, broadly matching IMGT annotations. The classifier was reported to diagnose cytomegalovirus status with high specificity and sensitivity in both the original cohort and the validation cohort. Most TCR sequences were seen in very few donors, while some public TCRs were found in many individuals. Because HLA typing was unavailable for some donors at each locus, only the typed subset was used in association tests. Several of the top co-occurrence clusters appeared to be linked to parvovirus B19, influenza, CMV and Epstein-Barr virus, according to a later analysis.

This chain joins TRBV5-1 to TRBJ1-2; 8 junctional bases match TRBD1. Sequencing used PBMCs. The sequence was collected from a young woman in good health and CMV-seronegative. The DNA reads as follows: TGCGCCAGCAGCTTGTTAGGACAGGGAAACTATGGCTACACCTTC. Translated, it reads CASSLLGQGNYGYTF.